This T cell receptor (beta chain) is drawn from a study of CD4+ T cells in melanoma. Notes on the study in general: A reported correlation linked neoantigen-specific CD4+ T cells to CD8+, macrophage and B cell function. In melanoma, neoantigen-specific CD4+ T cells reportedly differed in differentiation state.

This CDR3 is built from 14 residues. Germline values: CDR1 MNHEY, CDR2 SMNVEV (reference sequence). V lost 5 bases and J 4 bases, leaving 14 bases between the germline ends. This clone was observed a single time. The antigen remains undetermined. Repertoires were generated with immunoSEQ multiplex PCR, while TCRdb's copy carries only in-frame clones and drops some. The sample shows more than 20,000 clones, around four fifths of them seen only once. This chain joins TRBV27 and TRBJ1-1; no clear D. This receptor was identified in a human donor with melanoma. The CDR3 protein is CASSARTGGTEAFF. The CDR3 nucleotides read TGTGCCAGCAGTGCACGGACCGGAGGCACTGAAGCTTTCTTT.